The T cell receptor beta chain described here comes from a study of blood T cell repertoires in COVID-19. Background on the study: There were acute and convalescent COVID-19 samples, and they came from the United States, Italy and Spain. Sample material is recorded as cDNA or gDNA derived from T cells, B-cell-depleted T cells, or PBMCs.

This clone was detected a few times. V was trimmed by 2 bases and J by 6 bases, leaving 7 bases between them. The CDR3 has 13 residues. Per the germline V gene, CDR1 is KGHSH and CDR2 is LQKENI. Original handling: Reference gene primer amplification in the assay estimated nucleated cell counts. Data came from immunoSEQ multiplex PCR; TCRdb stores just in-frame clones and leaves some out. V, J and clone size reflect that table, while D and trimming were determined from the DNA. The data show 180,000 or so clones, approximately 80% seen once. The chain has TRBV18 and TRBJ1-4, with D possibly matching TRBD1 (5 bases). The specimen was peripheral blood. The sequence was collected from a woman between 40 and 50 years old with COVID-19, enrolled during active disease. This CDR3 is CASSPGRDEKLFF. The CDR3 bases are TGTGCCAGCTCACCAGGCAGGGATGAAAAACTGTTTTTT.